This T cell receptor (beta chain) was captured in a study of CD8 T cells in Susac syndrome. Random hexamers served to reverse transcribe roughly 0.45 to 1 ug RNA. Each CDR3 protein gets one entry after TCRdb re-called the immunoSEQ multiplex PCR reads with MiXCR. Counted here are around 130,000 distinct CDR3 sequences, roughly 94% occurring once; the ten biggest clones make up about 0.13%. A few counts support this clonotype. Trimming cost V 4 bases and J 0 bases, with 10 bases left between them. The length of the CDR3 is 15 residues. CDR1 and CDR2 from the germline V gene are SNHLY and FYNNEI. Included as multiple sclerosis controls were treatment-naive patients who had stable or active relapsing-remitting disease. Bulk CD8+ and CD4+ cells came from magnetic negative isolation; CD8+ TEMRA by FACS.

Sequenced: CD4+ T cells from PBMCs. This receptor was identified in a human donor with multiple sclerosis. V is TRBV2 and J is TRBJ1-5; D call uncertain. As DNA, the CDR3 is TGTGCCAGCAGTGGAGGGCAGTATAGCAATCAGCCCCAGCATTTT. This translates into CASSGGQYSNQPQHF.